This T cell receptor beta chain comes out of a study of blood T cell repertoires in COVID-19. The wider study: There were acute and convalescent COVID-19 samples, and they came from the United States, Italy and Spain. T cells, B-cell-depleted T cells, or PBMCs provided the cDNA or gDNA that served as material.

The data were produced by immunoSEQ multiplex PCR, yet TCRdb's version contains in-frame clones alone and is incomplete. The sample consists of tens of thousands of clones, around 81% of them appearing once. Germline V CDR1 and CDR2: SGHKS, YYEKEE (reference sequence). This CDR3 region has 13 residues. Trimming stripped 6 bases from V and 5 bases from J, with 15 bases between. The clonotype originates from a man aged 50 to 59 with active COVID-19. Input material: peripheral blood. The J gene is TRBJ2-7, the V gene TRBV5-5, with a possible D match to TRBD2 (6 bases). The CDR3: CASNVGGLDEQYF. In DNA, the CDR3 is TGTGCCAGCAACGTTGGGGGGTTGGACGAGCAGTACTTC. Full variable domain (missing parts from reference TRBV5-5 and TRBJ2-7): DAGVTQSPTHLIKTRGQQVTLRCSPISGHKSVSWYQQVLGQGPQFIFQYYEKEERGRGNFPDRFSARQFPNYSSELNVNALLLGDSALYLCASNVGGLDEQYFGPGTRLTVT.